This T cell receptor beta chain was observed in a study of T-cell reconstitution after alpha-beta-depleted transplantation in children. Study observations and caveats: Newly produced T cells mostly provided counts and TCRbeta diversity after one year, as hyperexpanded clones declined.

This clonotype was seen repeatedly, ten times or more. Antigen unknown. Trimming removed 5 bases from V and 0 bases from J, with 11 bases in between. Germline V gene data show CDR1 as MGHRA and CDR2 as YSYEKL. The CDR3 sequence is 15 residues long. Construction of the TCRbeta library involved unique molecular identifiers. One entry per CDR3 protein results from TCRdb running MiXCR on the PCR reads. The sample yields hundreds of thousands of distinct CDR3 sequences, 13% seen once. The TCR sequence derives from a girl aged 2-10 years with congenital amegakaryocytic thrombocytopenia, due to receive a stem cell transplant. The chain uses TRBV4-1 and TRBJ1-3; the D gene is possibly TRBD1 (6 bases). The sample here was PBMCs, taken before TCRalphabeta/CD19-depleted stem cell transplant. The CDR3 bases are TGCGCCAGCAGCGACCAGGGGAACTCTGGAAACACCATATATTTT. Its translation is CASSDQGNSGNTIYF.